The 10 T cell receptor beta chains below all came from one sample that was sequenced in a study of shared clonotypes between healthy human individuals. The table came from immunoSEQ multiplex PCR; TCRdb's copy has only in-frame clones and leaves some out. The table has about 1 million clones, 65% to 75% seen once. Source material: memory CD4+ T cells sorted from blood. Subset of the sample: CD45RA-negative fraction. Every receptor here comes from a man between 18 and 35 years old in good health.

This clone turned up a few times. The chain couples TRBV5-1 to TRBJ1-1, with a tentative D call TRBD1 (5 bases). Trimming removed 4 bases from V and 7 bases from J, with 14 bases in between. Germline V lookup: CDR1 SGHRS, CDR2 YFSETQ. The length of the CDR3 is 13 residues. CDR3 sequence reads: CASSDQGANEAFF. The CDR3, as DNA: TGCGCCAGCAGCGACCAGGGAGCCAATGAAGCTTTCTTT.

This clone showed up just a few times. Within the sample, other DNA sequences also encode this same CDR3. The CDR3: CASSLWGETQYF. The DNA of the CDR3 is TGTGCCAGCAGCCTCTGGGGAGAGACCCAGTACTTC. The chain combines TRBV7-9 with TRBJ2-5; D gene uncertain. V was pared by 5 bases and J by 4 bases, with 8 bases between. The CDR3 is made up of 12 amino acids. CDR1 and CDR2 (germline): SEHNR, FQNEAQ (reference sequence).

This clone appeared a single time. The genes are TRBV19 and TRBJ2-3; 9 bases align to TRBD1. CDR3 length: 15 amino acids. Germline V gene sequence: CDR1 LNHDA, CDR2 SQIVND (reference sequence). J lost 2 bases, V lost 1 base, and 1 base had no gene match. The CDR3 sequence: CASSIGDRATDTQYF. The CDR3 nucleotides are TGTGCCAGTAGTATAGGGGACAGGGCCACAGATACGCAGTATTTT.

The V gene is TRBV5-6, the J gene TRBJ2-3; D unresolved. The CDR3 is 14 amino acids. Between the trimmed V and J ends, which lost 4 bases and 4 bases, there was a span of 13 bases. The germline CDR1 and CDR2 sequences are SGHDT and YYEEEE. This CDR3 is CASSQQLRADTQYF. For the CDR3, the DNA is TGTGCCAGCAGCCAACAGCTGCGAGCAGATACGCAGTATTTT.

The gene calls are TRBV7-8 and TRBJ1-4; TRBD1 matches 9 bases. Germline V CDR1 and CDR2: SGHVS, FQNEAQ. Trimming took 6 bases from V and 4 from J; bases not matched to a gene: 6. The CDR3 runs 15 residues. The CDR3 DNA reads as TGTGCCAGCAGATACAGGGGGCTGGGTAATGAAAAACTGTTTTTT. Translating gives CASRYRGLGNEKLFF.

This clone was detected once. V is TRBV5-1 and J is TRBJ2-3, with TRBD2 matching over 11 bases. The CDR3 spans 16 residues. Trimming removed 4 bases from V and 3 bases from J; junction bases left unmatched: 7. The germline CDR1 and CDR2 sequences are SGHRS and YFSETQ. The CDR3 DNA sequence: TGCGCCAGCAGCGGAGGGACTAGCGGATATACAGATACGCAGTATTTT. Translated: CASSGGTSGYTDTQYF.

The CDR3 nucleotides read TGTGCCTGGAACGGGCCAGGGGGCCCCGTAGGGTCACCCCTCCACTTT. Its translation is CAWNGPGGPVGSPLHF. This rearrangement joins TRBV30 to TRBJ1-6; 8 bases match TRBD1. The V gene's germline CDR1 is GTSNPN and CDR2 SVGIG (reference sequence). CDR3 length: 16 amino acids. After removal of 4 bases from V and 10 bases from J, the junction contained 15 bases not matched to a gene.

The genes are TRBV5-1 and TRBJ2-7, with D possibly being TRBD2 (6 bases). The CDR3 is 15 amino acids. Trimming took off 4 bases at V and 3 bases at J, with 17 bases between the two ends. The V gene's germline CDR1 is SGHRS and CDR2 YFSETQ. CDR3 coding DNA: TGCGCCAGCAGCCCAACCCGGGGGTCCCTCTACGAGCAGTACTTC. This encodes CASSPTRGSLYEQYF.

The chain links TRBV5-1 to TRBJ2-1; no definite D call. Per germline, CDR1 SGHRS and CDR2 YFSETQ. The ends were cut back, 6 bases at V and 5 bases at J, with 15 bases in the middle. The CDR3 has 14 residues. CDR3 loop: CASKSIPFNNEQFF. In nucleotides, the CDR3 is TGCGCCAGCAAATCGATCCCCTTTAACAATGAGCAGTTCTTC.

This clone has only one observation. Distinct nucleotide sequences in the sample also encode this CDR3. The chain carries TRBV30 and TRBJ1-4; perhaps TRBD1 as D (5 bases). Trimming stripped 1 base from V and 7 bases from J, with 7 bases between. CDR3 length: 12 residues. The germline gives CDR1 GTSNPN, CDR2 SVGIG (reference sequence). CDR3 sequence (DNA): TGTGCCTGGAGTGAGGGGCGTGAAAAACTGTTTTTT. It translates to CAWSEGREKLFF.